A single sample gave rise to the 3 T cell receptor beta chains below, sequenced in a study of T cells after posttransplantation cyclophosphamide. Method: immunoSEQ multiplex PCR; TCRdb's copy keeps in-frame clones and lacks some. The sample has 66,000 or so clones, roughly 93% seen once. Specimen: PBMCs. The receptors come from a woman aged 25 to 39 in good health and a related stem cell transplant donor.

The table lists this clone with a count of one. The chain is built from TRBV29-1 and TRBJ2-3; 9 bases map to TRBD2. The CDR3 totals 10 residues. Germline CDR1 and CDR2: SQVTM and ANQGSEA. Trimming took 4 bases from V and 10 from J; bases not matched to a gene: 0. The CDR3 spells CSVGTSAQYF. In DNA form, the CDR3 reads TGCAGCGTTGGGACTAGCGCGCAGTATTTT.

This chain links TRBV7-9 with TRBJ1-4; perhaps TRBD1 as D (5 bases). Germline CDR1 and CDR2: SEHNR and FQNEAQ (reference sequence). The CDR3 has 14 residues. Deletions cut 5 bases from V and 8 bases from J, with 15 bases between. Written as DNA, the CDR3 is TGTGCCAGCAGCGCGGGACCTTACGGGGAAAAACTGTTTTTT. Translation: CASSAGPYGEKLFF.

This rearrangement joins TRBV11-2 to TRBJ2-1; 9 positions match TRBD2. J gave up 2 bases and V 7 bases, and 6 bases lay outside the gene matches. Germline V gene data show CDR1 as SGHAT and CDR2 as FQNNGV. This CDR3 spans 15 amino acids. The CDR3 nucleotides are TGTGCCAGCATACCTCTAGCGGGGACCTACAATGAGCAGTTCTTC. It yields the protein CASIPLAGTYNEQFF.